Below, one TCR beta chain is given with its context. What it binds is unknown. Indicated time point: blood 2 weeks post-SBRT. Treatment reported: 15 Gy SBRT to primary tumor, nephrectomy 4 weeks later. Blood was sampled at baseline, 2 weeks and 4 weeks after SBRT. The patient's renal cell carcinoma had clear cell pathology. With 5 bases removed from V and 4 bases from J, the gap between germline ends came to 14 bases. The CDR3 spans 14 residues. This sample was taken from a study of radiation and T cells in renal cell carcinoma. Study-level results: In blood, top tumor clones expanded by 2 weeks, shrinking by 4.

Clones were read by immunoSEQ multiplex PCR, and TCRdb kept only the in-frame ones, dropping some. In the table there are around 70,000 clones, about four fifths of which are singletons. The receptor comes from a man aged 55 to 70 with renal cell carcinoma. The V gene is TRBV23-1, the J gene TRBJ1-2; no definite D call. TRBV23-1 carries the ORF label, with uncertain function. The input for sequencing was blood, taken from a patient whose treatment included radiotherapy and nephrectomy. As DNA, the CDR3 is TGCGCCAGCAGTTCGCGCGCATCCCTCTATGGCTACACCTTC. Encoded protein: CASSSRASLYGYTF.